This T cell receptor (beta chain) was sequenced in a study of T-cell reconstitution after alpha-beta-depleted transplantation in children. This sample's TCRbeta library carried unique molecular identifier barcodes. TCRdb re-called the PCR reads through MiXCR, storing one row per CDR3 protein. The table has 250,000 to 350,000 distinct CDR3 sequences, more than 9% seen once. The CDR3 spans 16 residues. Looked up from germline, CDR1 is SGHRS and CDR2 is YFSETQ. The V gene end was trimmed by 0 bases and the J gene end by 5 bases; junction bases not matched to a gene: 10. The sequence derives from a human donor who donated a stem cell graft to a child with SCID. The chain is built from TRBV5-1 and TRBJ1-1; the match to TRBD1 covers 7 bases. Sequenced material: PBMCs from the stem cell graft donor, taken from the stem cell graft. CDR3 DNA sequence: TGCGCCAGCAGCTTGGCCCGACAGGGCCCGTCGACTGAAGCTTTCTTT. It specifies CASSLARQGPSTEAFF.